A selection of T cell receptor beta chains follows, all from one sample in a study of cytomegalovirus exposure and HLA in healthy donors. The data were produced by immunoSEQ multiplex PCR, yet TCRdb's version contains in-frame clones alone and is incomplete. The table includes about 140,000 clones, 80% detected once. The sequencing sample was made of PBMCs. The receptors stem from a man aged 35 to 55 in good health and CMV-seronegative. Both conserved end residues are part of each CDR3. Fields, in order: clone size, D gene, V gene, J gene, CDR3 DNA, CDR3 protein. A D gene is named only where the DNA matches it firmly. Some rows have no size entry. The others give once, few or many, or a class for an expanded clone.

clone size: .
D gene: .
V gene: TRBV19
J gene: TRBJ1-2
CDR3 DNA: TGTGCCAGTAGTCGGGGGTTGGGCTATGGCTACACCTTC
CDR3 protein: CASSRGLGYGYTF

clone size: .
D gene: TRBD2
V gene: TRBV28
J gene: TRBJ2-3
CDR3 DNA: TGTGCCAGCAGTTTAACTAGCGGGGGGGTAGATACGCAGTATTTT
CDR3 protein: CASSLTSGGVDTQYF

clone size: .
D gene: .
V gene: TRBV5-4
J gene: TRBJ1-2
CDR3 DNA: TGTGCCAGCAGCTTGGCCAGGGACTATGGCTACACCTTC
CDR3 protein: CASSLARDYGYTF

clone size: .
D gene: .
V gene: TRBV7-2
J gene: TRBJ2-1
CDR3 DNA: TGTGCCAGCAGTTCCCGGCGCGGATACTACAATGAGCAGTTCTTC
CDR3 protein: CASSSRRGYYNEQFF

clone size: .
D gene: .
V gene: TRBV7-8
J gene: TRBJ2-2
CDR3 DNA: TGTGCCAGCAGCTTATATTTTACCGGGGAGCTGTTTTTT
CDR3 protein: CASSLYFTGELFF

clone size: once
D gene: TRBD2
V gene: TRBV10-1
J gene: TRBJ2-2
CDR3 DNA: TGCGCCAGCAGTAAATTTCGGGACTACAACACCGGGGAGCTGTTTTTT
CDR3 protein: CASSKFRDYNTGELFF

clone size: .
D gene: .
V gene: TRBV19
J gene: TRBJ2-3
CDR3 DNA: TGTGCCAGTAGTCTGAGCACAGATACGCAGTATTTT
CDR3 protein: CASSLSTDTQYF

clone size: .
D gene: .
V gene: TRBV7-2
J gene: TRBJ1-1
CDR3 DNA: TGTGCCAGCAGCTTAGGCGACAGGCGGAACACTGAAGCTTTCTTT
CDR3 protein: CASSLGDRRNTEAFF

clone size: .
D gene: TRBD1
V gene: TRBV4-3
J gene: TRBJ1-1
CDR3 DNA: TGCGCCAGCAGCCGGGGACAGGGGGGACTTATGAACACTGAAGCTTTCTTT
CDR3 protein: CASSRGQGGLMNTEAFF

clone size: .
D gene: .
V gene: TRBV21-1
J gene: TRBJ2-5
CDR3 DNA: TGTGCCAGCAGCAAAAAAGGCAACCGGGACAGGGACCCTGTTTTGACCCAGTACTTC
CDR3 protein: CASSKKGNRDRDPVLTQYF

clone size: .
D gene: .
V gene: TRBV7-2
J gene: TRBJ1-5
CDR3 DNA: TGTGCCAGCAGCCAGCAACAGGGCAATCAGCCCCAGCATTTT
CDR3 protein: CASSQQQGNQPQHF

clone size: .
D gene: .
V gene: TRBV7-9
J gene: TRBJ1-1
CDR3 DNA: TGTTCCAGCAGCCTAGCCGGGGCAGGGGAAACTTTCTTT
CDR3 protein: CSSSLAGAGETFF

clone size: .
D gene: TRBD1
V gene: TRBV9
J gene: TRBJ2-5
CDR3 DNA: TGTGCCAGCAGCCCCCGACAGGGGAGCGAGACCCAGTACTTC
CDR3 protein: CASSPRQGSETQYF

clone size: .
D gene: TRBD2
V gene: TRBV6-1
J gene: TRBJ2-1
CDR3 DNA: TGTGCCAGCAGTGAAGAAGACGGGGGGGCCAATGAGCAGTTCTTC
CDR3 protein: CASSEEDGGANEQFF

clone size: .
D gene: .
V gene: TRBV4-3
J gene: TRBJ2-1
CDR3 DNA: TGCGCCAGCAGCCAAGCGGGTACGGCAAACAATGAGCAGTTCTTC
CDR3 protein: CASSQAGTANNEQFF

clone size: once
D gene: .
V gene: TRBV7-9
J gene: TRBJ2-7
CDR3 DNA: TGTGCCAGCAGCTTAGTGGGGGCCTCCTACGAGCAGTACTTC
CDR3 protein: CASSLVGASYEQYF

clone size: .
D gene: TRBD1
V gene: TRBV7-3
J gene: TRBJ1-6
CDR3 DNA: TGTGCCAGCAGCTTAAAGGGACAGGGGGCACAGAATTCACCCCTCCACTTT
CDR3 protein: CASSLKGQGAQNSPLHF

clone size: few
D gene: TRBD1
V gene: TRBV5-6
J gene: TRBJ2-2
CDR3 DNA: TGTGCCAGCAGCTTCCTGACAGGGGCGAACACCGGGGAGCTGTTTTTT
CDR3 protein: CASSFLTGANTGELFF

clone size: once
D gene: TRBD1
V gene: TRBV6-5
J gene: TRBJ2-7
CDR3 DNA: TGTGCCAGCACCGACAGGGGGGGAAGCTCCTACGAGCAGTACTTC
CDR3 protein: CASTDRGGSSYEQYF

clone size: .
D gene: .
V gene: TRBV2
J gene: TRBJ2-5
CDR3 DNA: TGTGCCAGCAGTGCGGTCTACGGGGAGACCCAGTACTTC
CDR3 protein: CASSAVYGETQYF

clone size: few
D gene: .
V gene: TRBV4-3
J gene: TRBJ1-1
CDR3 DNA: TGCGCCAGCAGCCAAGATCGGGCGGGGAACACTGAAGCTTTCTTT
CDR3 protein: CASSQDRAGNTEAFF

clone size: few
D gene: .
V gene: TRBV4-1
J gene: TRBJ1-6
CDR3 DNA: TGCGCCAGCAACTCCGGAGGGGCAGGACAATATAATTCACCCCTCCACTTT
CDR3 protein: CASNSGGAGQYNSPLHF

clone size: .
D gene: TRBD1
V gene: TRBV15
J gene: TRBJ1-1
CDR3 DNA: TGTGCCACCAGCAGAAGGGTCGGGACAGGGAACACTGAAGCTTTCTTT
CDR3 protein: CATSRRVGTGNTEAFF

clone size: .
D gene: TRBD1
V gene: TRBV29-1
J gene: TRBJ2-1
CDR3 DNA: TGCAGCGTCGCGGGACAGGGGAACAATGAGCAGTTCTTC
CDR3 protein: CSVAGQGNNEQFF

clone size: once
D gene: .
V gene: TRBV7-3
J gene: TRBJ1-1
CDR3 DNA: TGTGCCAGCAGCAAGGGAGCCTCCTCGAACACTGAAGCTTTCTTT
CDR3 protein: CASSKGASSNTEAFF

clone size: .
D gene: TRBD1
V gene: TRBV7-7
J gene: TRBJ1-4
CDR3 DNA: TGTGCTAGCAGCTTCTCCCCTTTGGGTCCAGGGGGCCCTAATGAAAAACTGTTTTTT
CDR3 protein: CASSFSPLGPGGPNEKLFF

clone size: .
D gene: TRBD1
V gene: TRBV28
J gene: TRBJ1-5
CDR3 DNA: TGTGCCAGCACCCACAGGGGCGGCAATCAGCCCCAGCATTTT
CDR3 protein: CASTHRGGNQPQHF

clone size: .
D gene: .
V gene: TRBV9
J gene: TRBJ2-2
CDR3 DNA: TGTGCCAGCAGCGTACAGGGGACCGGGGAGCTGTTTTTT
CDR3 protein: CASSVQGTGELFF

clone size: .
D gene: .
V gene: TRBV19
J gene: TRBJ2-3
CDR3 DNA: TGTGCCAGTAAGCCAGCGGGTCAGGATACGCAGTATTTT
CDR3 protein: CASKPAGQDTQYF

clone size: .
D gene: TRBD1
V gene: TRBV28
J gene: TRBJ1-5
CDR3 DNA: TGTGCCAGCAGGCTGGGACAGGGGGTGGTTCAGCCCCAGCATTTT
CDR3 protein: CASRLGQGVVQPQHF

clone size: .
D gene: .
V gene: TRBV6-1
J gene: TRBJ1-5
CDR3 DNA: TGTGCCAGCTCCCCCGGGGGGGCTTTTCAGCCCCAGCATTTT
CDR3 protein: CASSPGGAFQPQHF

clone size: .
D gene: .
V gene: TRBV28
J gene: TRBJ2-7
CDR3 DNA: TGTGCCAGCAGTTTATTAGGTCACCTCACGGGTGAGCAGTACTTC
CDR3 protein: CASSLLGHLTGEQYF

clone size: .
D gene: .
V gene: TRBV5-6
J gene: TRBJ2-3
CDR3 DNA: TGTGCCAGCAGCTTGGCCGCGTCCCCCACAGATACGCAGTATTTT
CDR3 protein: CASSLAASPTDTQYF

clone size: .
D gene: TRBD2
V gene: TRBV4-3
J gene: TRBJ2-1
CDR3 DNA: TGCGCCAGCAGCCAAGGGTTAGGGAGGGGTAATGAGCAGTTCTTC
CDR3 protein: CASSQGLGRGNEQFF

clone size: .
D gene: .
V gene: TRBV7-9
J gene: TRBJ1-1
CDR3 DNA: TGTACCAGCAGCCTCGTGCAGTTCCCAGCTTTCTTT
CDR3 protein: CTSSLVQFPAFF

clone size: many
D gene: .
V gene: TRBV6-4
J gene: TRBJ1-5
CDR3 DNA: TGTGCCAGCAGTACTAGGACAGATCAATTTTTTGGCAATCAGCCCCAGCATTTT
CDR3 protein: CASSTRTDQFFGNQPQHF

clone size: .
D gene: .
V gene: TRBV6-5
J gene: TRBJ1-5
CDR3 DNA: TGTGCCAGCAGTTACTCCCGGGATTCCCATCAGCCCCAGCATTTT
CDR3 protein: CASSYSRDSHQPQHF

clone size: .
D gene: .
V gene: TRBV28
J gene: TRBJ1-5
CDR3 DNA: TGTGCCAGCAGTTTATTGTGGGGCGGTCGTAACGTTAATCAGCCCCAGCATTTT
CDR3 protein: CASSLLWGGRNVNQPQHF

clone size: few
D gene: TRBD2
V gene: TRBV4-3
J gene: TRBJ2-1
CDR3 DNA: TGCGCCAGCAGCCATCAGTGGACTAGCGGGTCCTACAATGAGCAGTTCTTC
CDR3 protein: CASSHQWTSGSYNEQFF

clone size: .
D gene: .
V gene: TRBV19
J gene: TRBJ2-3
CDR3 DNA: TGTGCCAGTAGGTATTCCCCTAGCACAGATACGCAGTATTTT
CDR3 protein: CASRYSPSTDTQYF

clone size: .
D gene: .
V gene: TRBV21-1
J gene: TRBJ1-2
CDR3 DNA: TGTGCCAGTCGGGACAGGGGAGGGGGCTACACCTTC
CDR3 protein: CASRDRGGGYTF

clone size: .
D gene: .
V gene: TRBV21-1
J gene: TRBJ2-3
CDR3 DNA: .
CDR3 protein: CASSKVGGGTDTQYF

clone size: few
D gene: TRBD1
V gene: TRBV6-6
J gene: TRBJ1-4
CDR3 DNA: TGTGCCAGCACCATCTGGGACAGCCGTAATGAAAAACTGTTTTTT
CDR3 protein: CASTIWDSRNEKLFF

clone size: .
D gene: TRBD1
V gene: TRBV7-2
J gene: TRBJ1-2
CDR3 DNA: TGTGCCAGCAGCTTAGACGGGGAACAGGGGGCTTGGGGCTACACCTTC
CDR3 protein: CASSLDGEQGAWGYTF

clone size: .
D gene: TRBD1
V gene: TRBV15
J gene: TRBJ1-2
CDR3 DNA: TGTGCCACCAGCAGAGAGGACAGGGGGGCTGGCTACACCTTC
CDR3 protein: CATSREDRGAGYTF

clone size: .
D gene: TRBD2
V gene: TRBV5-1
J gene: TRBJ2-5
CDR3 DNA: TGCGCCAGCAGCTTGGCTAGCGGTGAGACCCAGTACTTC
CDR3 protein: CASSLASGETQYF

clone size: .
D gene: .
V gene: TRBV6-6
J gene: TRBJ1-5
CDR3 DNA: TGTGCCAGCACCTACCGGGGGGCGAGCAATCAGCCCCAGCATTTT
CDR3 protein: CASTYRGASNQPQHF

clone size: .
D gene: .
V gene: TRBV9
J gene: TRBJ2-7
CDR3 DNA: TGTGCCAGCAGCCCCCAGAGTCGGGGCTACGAGCAGTACTTC
CDR3 protein: CASSPQSRGYEQYF

clone size: .
D gene: .
V gene: TRBV28
J gene: TRBJ1-2
CDR3 DNA: TGTGCCAGCAGTAGGGTACAGGGAGGGGGTGGCTACACCTTC
CDR3 protein: CASSRVQGGGGYTF

clone size: .
D gene: .
V gene: TRBV6-5
J gene: TRBJ1-6
CDR3 DNA: TGTGCCAGCAGTTACTTGGGGGGGCGAAATAATTCACCCCTCCACTTT
CDR3 protein: CASSYLGGRNNSPLHF

clone size: .
D gene: .
V gene: TRBV11-2
J gene: TRBJ2-7
CDR3 DNA: TGTGCCAGCAGCTTGGGCCATTCCCTCGCCGAGCAGTACTTC
CDR3 protein: CASSLGHSLAEQYF

clone size: once
D gene: TRBD1
V gene: TRBV27
J gene: TRBJ2-1
CDR3 DNA: TGTGCCAGCAGGACAGGGGCAGGATACAATGAGCAGTTCTTC
CDR3 protein: CASRTGAGYNEQFF

clone size: .
D gene: .
V gene: TRBV9
J gene: TRBJ1-4
CDR3 DNA: TGTGCCAGCAGCTCCAGGGGCCTACGGGATGAAAAACTGTTTTTT
CDR3 protein: CASSSRGLRDEKLFF

clone size: .
D gene: TRBD1
V gene: TRBV30
J gene: TRBJ1-6
CDR3 DNA: TGTGCCTGGAGTGTAGGACAGGGGACACCGAATTCACCCCTCCACTTT
CDR3 protein: CAWSVGQGTPNSPLHF

clone size: .
D gene: TRBD1
V gene: TRBV28
J gene: TRBJ2-1
CDR3 DNA: TGTGCCAGCGTCCCGGGACAGGGGGCTCTAGGAAGGGTCGGTGAGCAGTTCTTC
CDR3 protein: CASVPGQGALGRVGEQFF